Listed here is a single T cell receptor beta chain. Its antigen is currently unknown. Following culture for about ten days, CD4+ T cells were isolated. BNT162b2 vaccine or mRNA-1273 vaccine was given to participants in two doses. Each vaccine recipient was nucleocapsid antibody negative and had no prior SARS-CoV-2 infection. The authors replaced half the medium with IL-2 medium on days 3 and 7. Clones were read by immunoSEQ multiplex PCR, and TCRdb kept only the in-frame ones, dropping some. The sample contains 57,000 or so clones, 78% of which appear only once. These data are taken from a study of vaccination effects on CD4 cells after COVID-19. Across the study: Relative to the second dose, post-vaccine samples were obtained a median of 72 days later. Study-level results: Substantial clonal contraction characterized both infection- and vaccine-induced clones late after vaccination.

The CDR3 length is 17 residues. With V trimmed by 4 bases and J by 3 bases, 10 bases remained unmatched. CDR1 MNHEY and CDR2 SVGEGT come from the germline V gene. The material was CD4+ T cells from PBMCs cultured without peptide, obtained after COVID-19 vaccination. The chain combines TRBV6-2 or TRBV6-3 with TRBJ2-2; 8 bases line up with TRBD2. The receptor was isolated from a human donor who received a COVID-19 vaccine. The CDR3 reads CASSFSGGLADTGELFF. DNA for the CDR3: TGTGCCAGCAGTTTCTCGGGGGGGCTAGCGGACACCGGGGAGCTGTTTTTT.